This T cell receptor (beta chain) was found in a study of graft-versus-host responses after intestinal transplantation. Study as a whole: Recipients underwent multivisceral, liver-intestinal, or isolated intestinal transplants. Every transplant recipient was induced with anti-thymocyte globulin, then maintained on tacrolimus and steroids for two to four years.

On this clone itself: Its antigen is still unknown.

The study's findings and limits: Marrow from the recipient contained GvH clones, some of which had appeared first in ileum or blood. Patients who carried graft-donor T cell macrochimerism also had high graft-versus-host to host-versus-graft clonal ratios in their allografts.

Sequencing used immunoSEQ multiplex PCR; TCRdb keeps in-frame clones, though not all of them. The table has approximately 90,000 clones, less than 95% seen once. CDR1 is SGDLS and CDR2 is YYNGEE in the germline V gene. The CDR3 contains 14 residues. Trimming removed 4 bases from V and 1 base from J; junction bases left unmatched: 4. This sequence was found in a human donor who was the organ donor for an intestinal transplant. The source material was unstimulated CD8+ T cells sorted from spleen or lymph node cells, sampled before transplant. The rearrangement links TRBV9 to TRBJ1-1; 7 bases align to TRBD1. CDR3 amino acids: CASSLGQANTEAFF. CDR3 sequence (DNA): TGTGCCAGCAGCCTAGGACAGGCGAACACTGAAGCTTTCTTT.